The sequence of this T cell receptor beta chain was determined in a study of T cell responses to AZD1222 COVID-19 vaccine. Findings and limits, study-wide: Most donors were white British and more were female, and clonal diversity was possibly underestimated. Reportedly, close to half of spike-specific TCRs are directed against unmutated variant regions. It was only a handful of AZD1222 recipients who were seropositive at baseline.

The sample holds a few counts of this clone. The target antigen is unknown. Assay: immunoSEQ multiplex PCR; the TCRdb copy retains only in-frame clones and omits some. The profile shows 90,000 to 110,000 clones, 82% of them singletons. The CDR3 spans 14 residues. J was trimmed by 7 bases and V by 6 bases; bases with no gene match: 6. Per germline, CDR1 MNHEY and CDR2 SVGEGT. The origin of this receptor is an adult in good health. The genes are TRBV6-2 or TRBV6-3 and TRBJ1-6, with TRBD1 matching over 7 bases. The material was peripheral blood, obtained on day 0 of AZD1222 vaccination. The CDR3 loop reads CASSSGTENSPLHF. The CDR3, as DNA: TGTGCCAGCAGCTCCGGGACAGAGAATTCACCCCTCCACTTT.